This T cell receptor (beta chain) was captured in a study of blood T cell repertoires in COVID-19 (dated by TCRdb to 2018 to 2021). Context from the whole study: Samples from collaborators originated in the United States, Italy and Spain and spanned both the acute and convalescent phases of COVID-19. The material from the prospective study consisted of cDNA or gDNA derived from T cells, B-cell-depleted T cells, or PBMCs. Deeply sampled blood TCRbeta repertoires from subjects exposed to, actively infected with, or recovered from COVID-19 were included in the dataset. The repertoires were made available in a free public database intended to serve as a resource for research on the immune response to SARS-CoV-2. Samples came from the ongoing ImmuneRACE study (first 160 participants) plus 1,254 subjects from 6 global collaborators. Nearly every sample came with metadata listing a de-identified subject ID, COVID-19 status, age in years and sex. Where available, HLA class I and class II types were obtained from metadata supplied by the sample provider rather than from assay-based typing.

As regards this clone: Its antigen has not been determined. Base qualities are not provided; no much larger clone lies one nucleotide away.

Summary of the overall study and its limitations: The amount of clinical and demographic metadata varied by source and participant and was provided uncurated.

CDR1 is given as SGHAT and CDR2 as FQNNGV, both from the germline V gene. The CDR3 runs 13 residues from the cysteine to the phenylalanine. The entry retains the CDR3 DNA only, 39 bases that are in frame from base 1. Unmatched junction bases come to 9, with V trimmed by 4 bases and J by 15 bases. In Seattle, one collaborating source enrolled patients while the infection was active and tracked those patients longitudinally over the course of disease. Collaborating institutions collected whole blood in K2EDTA tubes following their own protocols. Collaborator samples were shipped for TCRbeta analysis as frozen whole blood, isolated PBMCs, or DNA extracted from either sample type. The immunoSEQ Assay, a bias-controlled multiplex PCR, was used to amplify TCRbeta CDR3 regions from genomic DNA. The published analysis was carried out like this. The number of nucleated cells in each sample was estimated from the amplification of reference gene primers within the assay. To quantify the absolute abundance of each unique TCRbeta CDR3 rearrangement, sequence reads were collapsed and filtered. For each sample, productive Simpson clonality was calculated as the square root of Simpson's diversity index across productive rearrangements. Drawn from immuneACCESS, this table holds only the in-frame rearrangements with V and J called that TCRdb kept. Clones are partly lost; checked studies trace under half to an unresolved V gene and leave the rest unexplained. V, J and clone size were drawn from that table, and D and trimming were deduced from the DNA. Present in this sample are under 400,000 clones, 90% of which were seen just once. Less than 3.5% of the sample is held by the ten biggest clonotypes.

Sequencing was performed on peripheral blood. The receptor comes from a woman in her twenties or thirties with COVID-19, enrolled during active disease. The V gene is TRBV11-2 and the J gene is TRBJ2-1; 10 nucleotides in the junction match TRBD2. The encoded CDR3 is CASSSLGLATPFF. The nucleotide sequence reads TGTGCCAGCAGCTCCTTGGGACTAGCGACGCCGTTCTTC.